What follows are 17 T cell receptor beta chains derived from one specimen sequenced in a study of identical twins. MiXCR was run by TCRdb on the 5' RACE reads, yielding one entry per CDR3 protein. In the table there are 450,000 or so distinct CDR3 sequences, approximately 18% of which are singletons. Sequencing input: naive T cells sorted from blood. The receptor source for this set is a man aged 45 to 65 in good health.

This clonotype was seen many times. V is TRBV4-3 and J is TRBJ2-2, with D hard to call. The CDR3 contains 15 residues. The V end was cut by 2 bases, the J end by 3 bases, with 10 bases between. The germline V gene encodes CDR1 LGHNA and CDR2 YSLEER. The CDR3 protein is CASSQKPGDTGELFF. In DNA, the CDR3 is TGCGCCAGCAGCCAAAAGCCTGGGGACACCGGGGAGCTGTTTTTT.

This clonotype was detected many times. The chain links TRBV4-1 to TRBJ2-7; 12 bases align to TRBD2. The CDR3 loop spans 16 amino acids. With 1 base clipped from V and 4 bases from J, the junction kept 5 bases outside the gene matches. Germline values: CDR1 MGHRA, CDR2 YSYEKL. The DNA for the CDR3 is TGCGCCAGCAGCCAAGGAGGACTAGCGGGGCTTTACGAGCAGTACTTC. Its translation: CASSQGGLAGLYEQYF.

V usage is TRBV15 and J usage is TRBJ2-7; the match to TRBD1 covers 8 bases. The CDR3 contains 19 residues. Germline-derived CDR1 and CDR2 are LNHNV and YYDKDF (reference sequence). The V and J ends lost 0 bases and 2 bases, in that order; junction bases with no gene match: 15. The CDR3 DNA reads TGTGCCACCAGCAGAGATAGTCCCGACAGGGGATTCGGAACCTACGAGCAGTACTTC. Amino acids: CATSRDSPDRGFGTYEQYF.

This clonotype came up a few times. The chain employs TRBV20-1 and TRBJ2-2; TRBD1 aligns across 7 bases. The germline gives CDR1 DFQATT, CDR2 SNEGSKA (reference sequence). The CDR3 consists of 13 residues. J was trimmed by 6 bases and V by 4 bases; bases with no gene match: 5. For the CDR3, the DNA is TGCAGTGCTACCGGGACAGTAGCCGGGGAGCTGTTTTTT. Translated, it gives CSATGTVAGELFF.

This clonotype was seen a few times. The J gene is TRBJ1-1, the V gene TRBV6-6; 7 nucleotides line up with TRBD1. Germline trimming cut 8 bases from V and 4 bases from J; bases unmatched to any gene: 4. CDR1 MNHNY and CDR2 SVGAGI come from the germline V gene (reference sequence). The CDR3 length is 12 residues. CDR3 sequence reads: CASAQGVTEAFF. The CDR3 nucleotides read TGTGCCAGCGCTCAGGGGGTCACTGAAGCTTTCTTT.

This clonotype has more than one count but fewer than ten. The chain combines TRBV6-4 with TRBJ1-5; tentatively, D is TRBD1 (6 bases). Germline CDR1 MRHNA, CDR2 SNTAGT. The V gene lost 7 bases and the J gene lost 3 bases, with 22 bases spanning the gap. This CDR3 contains 17 residues. CDR3: CASIQWGRGATNQPQHF. The CDR3 DNA sequence: TGTGCCAGCATTCAATGGGGGCGGGGGGCGACCAATCAGCCCCAGCATTTT.

The chain combines TRBV6-5 with TRBJ2-3; the match to TRBD2 covers 9 bases. Per the germline V gene, CDR1 is MNHEY and CDR2 is SVGAGI. With V trimmed by 0 bases and J by 8 bases, 9 bases remained unmatched. The CDR3 is 16 amino acids. The CDR3 loop is CASSYSREGPLGTQYF. CDR3 DNA: TGTGCCAGCAGTTACTCGCGGGAGGGCCCTCTAGGTACGCAGTATTTT.

The chain recombines TRBV11-2 with TRBJ1-1; D ambiguous. CDR1 SGHAT and CDR2 FQNNGV come from the germline V gene. V shed 1 base and J shed 1 base, with 10 bases lying between them. The CDR3 extends over 15 amino acids. Written as DNA, the CDR3 is TGTGCCAGCAGCTTAGGGTCCACCCCGAACACTGAAGCTTTCTTT. It translates to CASSLGSTPNTEAFF.

The chain couples TRBV5-1 to TRBJ2-7; tentatively, D is TRBD1 (5 bases). CDR3 size: 13 residues. Germline CDR1 reads SGHRS; CDR2 reads YFSETQ. V was clipped by 4 bases and J by 2 bases, with 10 bases between them. CDR3 nucleotide sequence: TGCGCCAGCAGCCTTGACAGTCCCTACGAGCAGTACTTC. This gives the protein CASSLDSPYEQYF. The entire variable domain, with the rest obtained from reference TRBV5-1 and TRBJ2-7, is as follows: KAGVTQTPRYLIKTRGQQVTLSCSPISGHRSVSWYQQTPGQGLQFLFEYFSETQRNKGNFPGRFSGRQFSNSRSEMNVSTLELGDSALYLCASSLDSPYEQYFGPGTRLTVT.

This clonotype was counted a few times. V gene TRBV12-3 or TRBV12-4 combines with J gene TRBJ2-5; D is perhaps TRBD1 or TRBD2 (6 bases each). CDR3 length equals 14 residues. The germline V and J ends were trimmed by 4 bases and 10 bases, with 19 bases remaining between them. In DNA, the CDR3 is TGTGCCAGCAGTTCCCGGGGGCGGGCGACGGGCCAGTACTTC. Its protein is CASSSRGRATGQYF.

The chain is built from TRBV5-1 and TRBJ2-7, with 7 bases matching TRBD1. The CDR3 loop spans 14 amino acids. The germline CDR1 and CDR2 sequences are SGHRS and YFSETQ. Trimming took 5 bases from V and 3 from J; bases not matched to a gene: 8. CDR3 amino acids: CASRLGQASYEQYF. Here the CDR3 DNA reads TGCGCCAGCAGGCTAGGACAGGCCAGCTACGAGCAGTACTTC.

The rearrangement links TRBV2 to TRBJ2-7; 9 nucleotides line up with TRBD2. CDR1 SNHLY and CDR2 FYNNEI come from the germline V gene. The CDR3 is made up of 12 amino acids. V was pared by 5 bases and J by 6 bases, with 2 bases of the junction left unmatched. The CDR3 sequence: CASSSGGREQYF. As DNA, the CDR3 is TGTGCCAGCAGTAGCGGGGGGCGCGAGCAGTACTTC.

This clonotype has a handful of counts. The chain joins TRBV6-2 or TRBV6-3 to TRBJ1-5; a possible D gene is TRBD1 (5 bases). The CDR3 length is 14 residues. The V and J ends lost 7 bases and 2 bases respectively, with 12 bases between them. The germline V gene encodes CDR1 MNHEY and CDR2 SVGEGT. This chain's CDR3 is CASKQDRGNQPQHF. The CDR3 DNA reads as TGTGCCAGCAAACAGGATCGGGGCAATCAGCCCCAGCATTTT.

This clonotype was observed a handful of times. The gene calls are TRBV11-2 and TRBJ2-1, with D maybe TRBD2 (6 bases). The CDR3 spans 14 residues. Germline CDR1 and CDR2: SGHAT and FQNNGV. With 5 bases removed from V and 9 bases from J, the gap between germline ends came to 17 bases. CDR3 protein: CASSQPRGIIEQFF. CDR3 coding DNA: TGTGCCAGCAGCCAACCACGGGGGATAATTGAGCAGTTCTTC.

This clonotype showed up just a few times. The chain couples TRBV10-3 to TRBJ2-6; a weak D match, TRBD1 (6 bases). Per the germline V gene, CDR1 is ENHRY and CDR2 is SYGVKD. The CDR3 sequence is 16 residues long. Trimming removed 3 bases at V and 3 bases at J, with 12 bases between. The CDR3 DNA sequence: TGTGCCATCAGTGACAGAGGGGGAAGTGGGGCCAACGTCCTGACTTTC. Protein: CAISDRGGSGANVLTF.

The rearrangement uses TRBV6-1 and TRBJ1-5, with a weak D call TRBD1 (6 bases). V was shortened by 8 bases and J by 5 bases, with 13 bases between the two germline ends. This CDR3 comprises 13 residues. Per the germline V gene, CDR1 is MNHNS and CDR2 is SASEGT. CDR3 region: CASGGGLDQPQHF. The CDR3 DNA sequence: TGTGCCAGCGGGGGGGGCTTAGATCAGCCCCAGCATTTT.

The chain joins TRBV20-1 to TRBJ2-7; D not certain. The CDR3 sequence is 14 residues long. Germline V gene sequence: CDR1 DFQATT, CDR2 SNEGSKA (reference sequence). Trimming stripped 0 bases from V and 2 bases from J, with 11 bases between. In nucleotides, the CDR3 is TGCAGTGCTAGAGATGGGCCAGCCCCCTACGAGCAGTACTTC. Its translation is CSARDGPAPYEQYF.